Listed below are T cell receptor beta chains from one sample, sequenced in a study of blood T cell repertoires in COVID-19. Assay used: immunoSEQ multiplex PCR; TCRdb lists only in-frame clones, some missing. The sample gives hundreds of thousands of clones, roughly 85% of which show up once; around 2.5% is in the top ten. The source material was peripheral blood. Receptor source: a woman in her forties with active or convalescent COVID-19. The CDR3 runs from the conserved cysteine through the conserved F or W. Fields, in order: CDR3 DNA, CDR3 protein, clone size, V gene, D gene, J gene. D genes are given only for firm matches. Rows may omit the clone size; those that give it use once, few, many or a size class.

cdr3_nt: TGTGCCAGCAGCCACTTGGGGGGATCGGACACAGATACGCAGTATTTT
cdr3_aa: CASSHLGGSDTDTQYF
clone_size: NA
v_call: TRBV14
d_call: NA
j_call: TRBJ2-3

cdr3_nt: TGTGCCAGCAGCTTAGCTTCGGGGAAAAACACTGAAGCTTTCTTT
cdr3_aa: CASSLASGKNTEAFF
clone_size: NA
v_call: TRBV7-9
d_call: NA
j_call: TRBJ1-1

cdr3_nt: TGCAGCGTTGACGGCCGGACTAGCGGGAGCACAGATACGCAGTATTTT
cdr3_aa: CSVDGRTSGSTDTQYF
clone_size: medium-sized
v_call: TRBV29-1
d_call: TRBD2
j_call: TRBJ2-3

cdr3_nt: TGTGCCAGCAGTTTCTTGGACAGGAGCTCCTACGAGCAGTACTTC
cdr3_aa: CASSFLDRSSYEQYF
clone_size: NA
v_call: TRBV28
d_call: TRBD1
j_call: TRBJ2-7

cdr3_nt: TGCGCCAGCAGCCCGGGACAAACTGGAAACACCATATATTTT
cdr3_aa: CASSPGQTGNTIYF
clone_size: once
v_call: TRBV5-1
d_call: NA
j_call: TRBJ1-3

cdr3_nt: TGTGCCAGTCGCGGGCTAGCGGGAGGTATTCTCACAGATACGCAGTATTTT
cdr3_aa: CASRGLAGGILTDTQYF
clone_size: NA
v_call: TRBV7-2
d_call: TRBD2
j_call: TRBJ2-3

cdr3_nt: TGCGCCACCTCTCTTCGTCGCGGGAGGGCGGACAATGAGCAGTTCTTC
cdr3_aa: CATSLRRGRADNEQFF
clone_size: few
v_call: TRBV10-1
d_call: TRBD2
j_call: TRBJ2-1

cdr3_nt: TGCGCCAGCAGCTCCCAAGGACAGTCCCAAGAGACCCAGTACTTC
cdr3_aa: CASSSQGQSQETQYF
clone_size: NA
v_call: TRBV5-1
d_call: NA
j_call: TRBJ2-5

cdr3_nt: TGCGCCAGCAGCTTGGGAAGCGGGGGCACAGATACGCAGTATTTT
cdr3_aa: CASSLGSGGTDTQYF
clone_size: NA
v_call: TRBV5-1
d_call: TRBD2
j_call: TRBJ2-3

cdr3_nt: TGCGCCAGCAGCTTGGGGGCTGGGACAGACACTGAAGCTTTCTTT
cdr3_aa: CASSLGAGTDTEAFF
clone_size: NA
v_call: TRBV5-1
d_call: TRBD1
j_call: TRBJ1-1

cdr3_nt: TGTGCCTGGAGTGTTGGGAGGGGCACAGATACGCAGTATTTT
cdr3_aa: CAWSVGRGTDTQYF
clone_size: NA
v_call: TRBV30
d_call: TRBD2
j_call: TRBJ2-3

cdr3_nt: TGTGCCAGTAGAGACAGGGGCGTTACGTCCTACGAGCAGTACTTC
cdr3_aa: CASRDRGVTSYEQYF
clone_size: NA
v_call: TRBV19
d_call: TRBD1
j_call: TRBJ2-7

cdr3_nt: TGTGCCAGTAGTATACTCGGGAACACTGAAGCTTTCTTT
cdr3_aa: CASSILGNTEAFF
clone_size: NA
v_call: TRBV19
d_call: NA
j_call: TRBJ1-1

cdr3_nt: TGTGCCACCAGTGACCCCGGGACTAGCGGGAGGTACACAGATACGCAGTATTTT
cdr3_aa: CATSDPGTSGRYTDTQYF
clone_size: once
v_call: TRBV24-1
d_call: TRBD2
j_call: TRBJ2-3

cdr3_nt: TGTGCCAGCAGCTTATGGTCACAGGGGAGATATGGCTACACCTTC
cdr3_aa: CASSLWSQGRYGYTF
clone_size: NA
v_call: TRBV5-4
d_call: TRBD1
j_call: TRBJ1-2

cdr3_nt: TGTGCCAGCAGCGGCGTAGCGGGGGGGGAGCCACGAGAGCAGTATTTT
cdr3_aa: CASSGVAGGEPREQYF
clone_size: NA
v_call: TRBV5-4
d_call: TRBD2
j_call: TRBJ2-3

cdr3_nt: TGTGCCAGCCTGAGGACTAATTCCCCCGATGAGCAGTTCTTC
cdr3_aa: CASLRTNSPDEQFF
clone_size: NA
v_call: TRBV2
d_call: NA
j_call: TRBJ2-1

cdr3_nt: TGTGCCAGCAGTTTATCCCCGACGGGTAACTATGGCTACACCTTC
cdr3_aa: CASSLSPTGNYGYTF
clone_size: NA
v_call: TRBV28
d_call: NA
j_call: TRBJ1-2

cdr3_nt: TGTGCCTGGAGTGTGTCAGGGGTTTCAGATACGCAGTATTTT
cdr3_aa: CAWSVSGVSDTQYF
clone_size: NA
v_call: TRBV30
d_call: NA
j_call: TRBJ2-3

cdr3_nt: TGTGCCAGCAGCCCCTTCGACACTGAAGCTTTCTTT
cdr3_aa: CASSPFDTEAFF
clone_size: NA
v_call: TRBV9
d_call: NA
j_call: TRBJ1-1

cdr3_nt: TGTGCCAGCAGTTATTCTGACAGGGCTGGTAATGAAAAACTGTTTTTT
cdr3_aa: CASSYSDRAGNEKLFF
clone_size: many
v_call: TRBV27
d_call: TRBD1
j_call: TRBJ1-4

cdr3_nt: TGTGCCAGCAGCCAAGATGCTGCGGGGGGGCAAGAGACCCAGTACTTC
cdr3_aa: CASSQDAAGGQETQYF
clone_size: NA
v_call: TRBV3-1/TRBV3-2
d_call: TRBD2
j_call: TRBJ2-5

cdr3_nt: TGTGCCAGCAGCTTGGACTCTAGCGGATACAATGAGCAGTTCTTC
cdr3_aa: CASSLDSSGYNEQFF
clone_size: NA
v_call: TRBV5-4
d_call: TRBD2
j_call: TRBJ2-1

cdr3_nt: TGTGCTAGTGGTTTGTTCCCCTCAGGGGGAGGCACAACCACGAGCTCCTATAATTCACCCCTCCACTTT
cdr3_aa: CASGLFPSGGGTTTSSYNSPLHF
clone_size: NA
v_call: TRBV12-5
d_call: TRBD1
j_call: TRBJ1-6

cdr3_nt: TGTGCCAGCAGTGAAGCGCTTTGGGTGACAGATACGCAGTATTTT
cdr3_aa: CASSEALWVTDTQYF
clone_size: NA
v_call: TRBV6-4
d_call: NA
j_call: TRBJ2-3

cdr3_nt: TGCGCCAGCAGTCAAAGAAGATTTACTAGCGGGAAATCCTACGAGCAGTACTTC
cdr3_aa: CASSQRRFTSGKSYEQYF
clone_size: NA
v_call: TRBV23-1
d_call: TRBD2
j_call: TRBJ2-7

cdr3_nt: TGCGCCAGCAGCTACTCAGGGGACACTGAAGCTTTCTTT
cdr3_aa: CASSYSGDTEAFF
clone_size: NA
v_call: TRBV5-1
d_call: NA
j_call: TRBJ1-1

cdr3_nt: TGTGCCAGCTCACCAAGGCCGCCCAGCGGGAGGGCCTTAAACTACGAGCAGTACTTC
cdr3_aa: CASSPRPPSGRALNYEQYF
clone_size: NA
v_call: TRBV18
d_call: TRBD2
j_call: TRBJ2-7

cdr3_nt: TGTGCCAGCGGGGACAATAACTATGGCTACACCTTC
cdr3_aa: CASGDNNYGYTF
clone_size: once
v_call: TRBV28
d_call: NA
j_call: TRBJ1-2

cdr3_nt: TGTGCCAGTACCGAGACAGGACCGAACACCGGGGAGCTGTTTTTT
cdr3_aa: CASTETGPNTGELFF
clone_size: few
v_call: TRBV19
d_call: NA
j_call: TRBJ2-2

cdr3_nt: TGTGCCAGCAGCCAAGAAGTGGAGGAGACTTATGGCTACACCTTC
cdr3_aa: CASSQEVEETYGYTF
clone_size: NA
v_call: TRBV4-2
d_call: NA
j_call: TRBJ1-2

cdr3_nt: TGTGCCAGCAGTTCCCAGGGGGCAAGTTCTAGGACCTACGAGCAGTACTTC
cdr3_aa: CASSSQGASSRTYEQYF
clone_size: NA
v_call: TRBV28
d_call: TRBD1
j_call: TRBJ2-7

cdr3_nt: TGTGCCCTTTGGGGGGGGAATGAAAAACTGTTTTTT
cdr3_aa: CALWGGNEKLFF
clone_size: NA
v_call: TRBV10-3
d_call: NA
j_call: TRBJ1-4

cdr3_nt: TGTGCCAGCAGCCTGACACTTTCCTACGAGCAGTACTTC
cdr3_aa: CASSLTLSYEQYF
clone_size: once
v_call: TRBV12-3/TRBV12-4
d_call: NA
j_call: TRBJ2-7

cdr3_nt: TGTGCCTCGGCGGGGGCCCGGAACACCGGGGAGCTGTTTTTT
cdr3_aa: CASAGARNTGELFF
clone_size: NA
v_call: TRBV6-5
d_call: NA
j_call: TRBJ2-2

cdr3_nt: TGTGCCAGCAGCTTGGCAGGGAACACCTACGAGCAGTACTTC
cdr3_aa: CASSLAGNTYEQYF
clone_size: NA
v_call: TRBV5-6
d_call: NA
j_call: TRBJ2-7

cdr3_nt: TGCAGCGTTGGGAGGGGCTCTGGGGCCAACGTCCTGACTTTC
cdr3_aa: CSVGRGSGANVLTF
clone_size: NA
v_call: TRBV29-1
d_call: NA
j_call: TRBJ2-6

cdr3_nt: TGTGCCAGCAGCCCCAGCGGGGGGTATCCCTTGTACGAGCAGTACTTC
cdr3_aa: CASSPSGGYPLYEQYF
clone_size: NA
v_call: TRBV28
d_call: TRBD2
j_call: TRBJ2-7

cdr3_nt: TGTGCCAGCAGCCAAGCGCCCGGGATTGGCTACACCTTC
cdr3_aa: CASSQAPGIGYTF
clone_size: NA
v_call: TRBV11-1
d_call: NA
j_call: TRBJ1-2

cdr3_nt: TGTGCCATCAGTGACATCACTGAAGCTTTCTTT
cdr3_aa: CAISDITEAFF
clone_size: NA
v_call: TRBV10-3
d_call: NA
j_call: TRBJ1-1

cdr3_nt: TGTGCCAGCAGCGCTTACGAGAGTAGTGAGACCCAGTACTTC
cdr3_aa: CASSAYESSETQYF
clone_size: NA
v_call: TRBV3-1/TRBV3-2
d_call: NA
j_call: TRBJ2-5

cdr3_nt: TGTGCCAGTGGGGGGGCCCTCTCTATCCTTAACACCGGGGAGCTGTTTTTT
cdr3_aa: CASGGALSILNTGELFF
clone_size: NA
v_call: TRBV9
d_call: NA
j_call: TRBJ2-2

cdr3_nt: TGTGCCAGCCCTGGGACTAGCGGGGGTACAGATACGCAGTATTTT
cdr3_aa: CASPGTSGGTDTQYF
clone_size: NA
v_call: TRBV11-2
d_call: TRBD2
j_call: TRBJ2-3

cdr3_nt: TGTGCCAGCAGCCAAGGAGGGAGTAACACTGAAGCTTTCTTT
cdr3_aa: CASSQGGSNTEAFF
clone_size: NA
v_call: TRBV14
d_call: NA
j_call: TRBJ1-1

cdr3_nt: TGTGCCAGCAGCCCCGTAGATACGCAGTATTTT
cdr3_aa: CASSPVDTQYF
clone_size: many
v_call: TRBV7-9
d_call: NA
j_call: TRBJ2-3

cdr3_nt: TGTGCCACCAGCGGGGGACTAGCGGCGAGCACCGGGGAGCTGTTTTTT
cdr3_aa: CATSGGLAASTGELFF
clone_size: NA
v_call: TRBV15
d_call: TRBD2
j_call: TRBJ2-2

cdr3_nt: TGTGCCAGCAGTTCTACGTGGACATCTGGAAACACCATATATTTT
cdr3_aa: CASSSTWTSGNTIYF
clone_size: NA
v_call: TRBV6-5
d_call: NA
j_call: TRBJ1-3

cdr3_nt: TGTGCCAGCTCACCAGACAGGGGCTTAGAGACCCAGTACTTC
cdr3_aa: CASSPDRGLETQYF
clone_size: NA
v_call: TRBV18
d_call: TRBD1
j_call: TRBJ2-5

cdr3_nt: TGTGCCAGCAGCCAAGTGGGGGGGCCGGGGACTAGCGTAGCCTACGAGCAGTACTTC
cdr3_aa: CASSQVGGPGTSVAYEQYF
clone_size: NA
v_call: TRBV4-2
d_call: TRBD2
j_call: TRBJ2-7

cdr3_nt: TGTGCCAGCAGCTTACCTGCAGGGCACACCGGGGAGCTGTTTTTT
cdr3_aa: CASSLPAGHTGELFF
clone_size: once
v_call: TRBV7-9
d_call: NA
j_call: TRBJ2-2

cdr3_nt: TGTGCCAGCAGTTGGACTAGCAGATACCAAGAGACCCAGTACTTC
cdr3_aa: CASSWTSRYQETQYF
clone_size: few
v_call: TRBV7-2
d_call: TRBD2
j_call: TRBJ2-5

cdr3_nt: TGTGCCAGCAGCGCGGGGGGGCAGGCCAACTACAATGAGCAGTTCTTC
cdr3_aa: CASSAGGQANYNEQFF
clone_size: NA
v_call: TRBV9
d_call: TRBD2
j_call: TRBJ2-1

cdr3_nt: TGTGCCAGCAGCTATGGACACATGAACACTGAAGCTTTCTTT
cdr3_aa: CASSYGHMNTEAFF
clone_size: NA
v_call: TRBV11-2
d_call: NA
j_call: TRBJ1-1

cdr3_nt: TGTGCCAGCAGCCCCTTTGCGGGAGGCTTGTACGAGCAGTACTTC
cdr3_aa: CASSPFAGGLYEQYF
clone_size: NA
v_call: TRBV11-2
d_call: TRBD2
j_call: TRBJ2-7